Included here is one T cell receptor (beta chain) sequence, with context. This sequence may be a read error, since a much larger clone differs from it by one base. These data originate in a study of T cells in Graves' hyperthyroidism and ophthalmopathy. Amplified TCR beta CDR3 regions derived from RNA transcripts. HTBI primers were the set used in a first-round RT-PCR of the TCR CDR3. TCRdb re-derived calls from the multiplex PCR reads in MiXCR, one entry per CDR3 protein. The table lists roughly 280,000 distinct CDR3 sequences, 17% of them singletons. V gave up 6 bases and J gave up 0 bases, with 9 bases separating them. CDR3 length equals 14 residues.

Material for sequencing was blood. This receptor was taken from a woman aged 55-70 years with Graves' ophthalmopathy. J is TRBJ1-5 and V is TRBV12-3 or TRBV12-4; D is undetermined. This chain's CDR3 is CASRLGSSNQPQHF. Here the CDR3 DNA reads TGTGCCAGCAGACTGGGATCTAGCAATCAGCCCCAGCATTTT.